The 2 T cell receptor beta chains given below trace back to one sample, sequenced in a study of blood T cell repertoires in COVID-19. Repertoires were generated with immunoSEQ multiplex PCR, while TCRdb's copy carries only in-frame clones and drops some. The table includes about 61,000 clones, around nine tenths detected once. Sequencing was carried out using peripheral blood. The receptors come from a woman aged 45-59 years with active or convalescent COVID-19.

The chain has TRBV7-9 and TRBJ2-7, with 15 bases lining up with TRBD2. The CDR3 extends over 18 amino acids. With V trimmed by 5 bases and J by 0 bases, 8 bases remained unmatched. Germline CDR1 SEHNR, CDR2 FQNEAQ (reference sequence). DNA for the CDR3: TGTGCCAGCAGCCAGGGGGGACTAGCGGGAGGATCCTCCTACGAGCAGTACTTC. This encodes CASSQGGLAGGSSYEQYF. Complete variable domain (other parts from reference TRBV7-9 and TRBJ2-7): DTGVSQNPRHKITKRGQNVTFRCDPISEHNRLYWYRQTLGQGPEFLTYFQNEAQLEKSRLLSDRFSAERPKGSFSTLEIQRTEQGDSAMYLCASSQGGLAGGSSYEQYFGPGTRLTVT.

The DNA of the CDR3 is TGTGCCAGCAGCCAGCGGGCGACTAGCCAAGACACCGGGGAGCTGTTTTTT. The encoded protein is CASSQRATSQDTGELFF. V usage is TRBV9 and J usage is TRBJ2-2, with 7 bases fitting TRBD2. Germline V lookup: CDR1 SGDLS, CDR2 YYNGEE. The CDR3 has 17 residues. The ends lost 4 bases at V and 3 bases at J; junction bases unmatched: 12.